This record looks at one TCR beta chain sequence and its context. The antigen remains undetermined. These data belong to a study of shared clonotypes between healthy human individuals. Study observations and caveats: Tissue TCR repertoires likely differ from these blood-only repertoires.

TCRdb's table, derived via immunoSEQ multiplex PCR, lists solely in-frame clones and lacks some. Of some 1.1 million clones in the sample, approximately 75% were seen once. Subsets obtained from CD4+ cells comprised CD45RA+ naive and CD45RA-negative memory cells. Trimming removed 6 bases from V and 4 bases from J; junction bases left unmatched: 9. The CDR3 runs to 16 residues. CDR1 is SEHNR, CDR2 FQNEAQ, per germline (reference sequence). This sequence was found in a man between 18 and 29 years old in good health. Some clones in this sample may be carry-over from other donors' samples. V is TRBV7-9 and J is TRBJ2-5, with 12 bases identical to TRBD2. Sample: memory CD4+ T cells from PBMCs. The subset: CD45RA-negative fraction. The CDR3 nucleotides read TGTGCCAGCAGTCGCCGACTAGCGGGAGATGTAGAGACCCAGTACTTC. This codes for CASSRRLAGDVETQYF.